Each of the 18 T cell receptor beta chains below was sequenced from the same sample in a study of siplizumab effects on memory and regulatory T cells. Clones were sequenced by immunoSEQ multiplex PCR, and TCRdb holds only the in-frame ones, with some missing. The data contain 100,000 or so clones, around 93% of them singletons. Sequenced sample: non-Treg CD4+ T cells sorted from blood. The origin of the receptors is a human donor in good health.

The genes are TRBV5-5 and TRBJ2-7; D gene unclear. CDR1 and CDR2 from the germline V gene are SGHKS and YYEKEE (reference sequence). The CDR3 covers 15 residues. With 0 bases removed from V and 3 bases from J, the gap between germline ends came to 13 bases. This CDR3 is CASSLVGRRSYEQYF. In DNA, the CDR3 is TGTGCCAGCAGCTTGGTTGGACGGAGAAGCTACGAGCAGTACTTC.

This sequence joins TRBV6-5 and TRBJ1-2; TRBD1 matches 11 bases. V lost 5 bases, J lost 5 bases, and 7 bases stayed unmatched. This CDR3 has 15 residues. Germline CDR1 MNHEY, CDR2 SVGAGI. CDR3 region: CASSPGTGGFYGYTF. CDR3 in DNA: TGTGCCAGCAGTCCCGGGACAGGGGGGTTTTATGGCTACACCTTC.

The chain links TRBV10-2 to TRBJ1-5, with a possible D match to TRBD1 (5 bases). The V gene's germline CDR1 is WSHSY and CDR2 SAAADI. Trimming pared 6 bases from V and 4 bases from J, leaving 19 bases between. The CDR3 totals 16 residues. The CDR3 sequence: CASRETGASLNQPQHF. The CDR3 nucleotides are TGCGCCAGCAGAGAGACCGGGGCCAGCCTTAATCAGCCCCAGCATTTT.

The rearrangement uses TRBV6-1 and TRBJ2-7; 8 bases match TRBD1. CDR1 MNHNS and CDR2 SASEGT come from the germline V gene. Trimming took 2 bases from V and 4 from J; bases not matched to a gene: 7. This CDR3 comprises 15 residues. The CDR3 spells CASSEFRDRPYEQYF. CDR3 sequence (DNA): TGTGCCAGCAGTGAATTCCGGGACAGGCCTTACGAGCAGTACTTC.

In DNA, the CDR3 is TGTGCCAGCAGCCCCCCAGGGACCACGAGGAGTGGCTACACCTTC. Translated, it gives CASSPPGTTRSGYTF. The chain joins TRBV11-2 to TRBJ1-2; D is perhaps TRBD1 (5 bases). CDR1 and CDR2 from the germline V gene are SGHAT and FQNNGV. This CDR3 region has 15 residues. V lost 5 bases and J lost 7, with 20 bases in between.

This rearrangement joins TRBV11-3 to TRBJ1-1, with D uncertain. CDR1 and CDR2 from the germline V gene are SGHNT and YENEEA. Trimming pared 5 bases from V and 0 bases from J, leaving 7 bases between. The CDR3 length is 13 residues. The CDR3 spells CASSVGLNTEAFF. In DNA, the CDR3 is TGTGCCAGCAGCGTAGGGCTGAACACTGAAGCTTTCTTT.

The genes are TRBV28 and TRBJ1-5; 10 bases are a match to TRBD1. This CDR3 is 12 amino acids long. Per germline, CDR1 MDHEN and CDR2 SYDVKM. The V segment lost 8 bases and the J segment 6 bases; nucleotides outside the gene matches: 1. In nucleotides, the CDR3 is TGTGCCAGCCGGACAGGGGGTCAGCCCCAGCATTTT. It is translated as CASRTGGQPQHF. Full variable domain (outside the CDR3, taken from reference TRBV28 and TRBJ1-5): DVKVTQSSRYLVKRTGEKVFLECVQDMDHENMFWYRQDPGLGLRLIYFSYDVKMKEKGDIPEGYSVSREKKERFSLILESASTNQTSMYLCASRTGGQPQHFGDGTRLSIL.

J is TRBJ2-7 and V is TRBV27; 9 nucleotides agree with TRBD2. V lost 10 bases, J lost 1 base, and 5 bases stayed unmatched. This CDR3 is 13 amino acids long. CDR1 and CDR2 (germline): MNHEY, SMNVEV (reference sequence). The DNA of the CDR3 is TGTGCCACGGCTAGCGGGATATCCTACGAGCAGTACTTC. Amino acid sequence: CATASGISYEQYF.

The chain has TRBV2 and TRBJ1-5, with TRBD1 as a possible D gene (6 bases). The CDR3 extends over 14 amino acids. Trimming stripped 7 bases from V and 1 base from J, with 11 bases between. Per the germline V gene, CDR1 is SNHLY and CDR2 is FYNNEI. CDR3 sequence: CASNRAVSNQPQHF. The CDR3, as DNA: TGTGCCAGCAACAGGGCCGTCAGCAATCAGCCCCAGCATTTT.

This clone has just one count. This chain connects TRBV14 to TRBJ1-4; D gene ambiguous. The CDR3 is made up of 15 amino acids. CDR1 is SGHDN, CDR2 FVKESK, per germline. The germline V and J ends were trimmed by 4 bases and 1 base, with 10 bases remaining between them. CDR3 nucleotide sequence: TGTGCCAGCAGCCCCAAATTGGGAACTAATGAAAAACTGTTTTTT. Its translation: CASSPKLGTNEKLFF.

This chain joins TRBV18 and TRBJ1-3; D gene unclear. Trimming pared 3 bases from V and 2 bases from J, leaving 14 bases between. CDR1 KGHSH and CDR2 LQKENI come from the germline V gene. The CDR3 sequence is 16 residues long. CDR3 sequence reads: CASSPAERLTGNTIYF. DNA for the CDR3: TGTGCCAGCTCACCTGCGGAGAGACTTACTGGAAACACCATATATTTT.

The genes are TRBV7-9 and TRBJ2-2, with 9 bases aligning to TRBD1. The CDR3 is made up of 17 amino acids. The V and J ends lost 4 bases and 3 bases, in that order; junction bases with no gene match: 9. Germline V CDR1 and CDR2: SEHNR, FQNEAQ (reference sequence). The CDR3 here is CASSSQNRGQHTGELFF. In nucleotides, the CDR3 is TGTGCCAGCAGCTCCCAAAACAGGGGGCAGCACACCGGGGAGCTGTTTTTT.

V is TRBV7-2 and J is TRBJ2-3, with TRBD2 matching over 10 bases. The CDR3 is 16 residues long. CDR1 is SGHTA and CDR2 is FQGNSA in the germline V gene. With V trimmed by 0 bases and J by 3 bases, 3 bases remained unmatched. DNA of the CDR3: TGTGCCAGCAGCTTAGCAGTAGCGGGAGGTACAGATACGCAGTATTTT. It translates to CASSLAVAGGTDTQYF.

The chain carries TRBV6-1 and TRBJ2-7; D is tentatively TRBD1 or TRBD2 (5 bases each). The germline V gene has CDR1 MNHNS and CDR2 SASEGT. The CDR3 extends over 13 amino acids. Trimming left V 7 bases short and J 3 bases short, with 13 bases between. The CDR3 region has the DNA TGTGCCAGCATCGGGGCGGTTCACTACGAGCAGTACTTC. Its translation is CASIGAVHYEQYF.

The genes are TRBV29-1 and TRBJ2-7; TRBD1 matches 8 bases. The ends lost 6 bases at V and 5 bases at J; junction bases unmatched: 6. Germline assignment: CDR1 SQVTM and CDR2 ANQGSEA. This CDR3 is 12 amino acids long. For the CDR3, the DNA is TGCAGCGTCGTTTCAGGGGGCCACGAGCAGTACTTC. It is translated as CSVVSGGHEQYF.

The chain carries TRBV6-6 and TRBJ2-3; D remains ambiguous. V lost 6 bases to trimming and J lost 6 bases, with 7 bases between them. The germline CDR1 and CDR2 sequences are MNHNY and SVGAGI (reference sequence). The CDR3 is 11 residues long. The CDR3 loop reads CASSQKDTQYF. The CDR3 nucleotides are TGTGCCAGCAGCCAGAAGGATACGCAGTATTTT.

The chain couples TRBV19 to TRBJ1-3, with a possible D match to TRBD1 (5 bases). The CDR3 contains 16 residues. Germline V lookup: CDR1 LNHDA, CDR2 SQIVND (reference sequence). The V and J ends lost 6 bases and 0 bases respectively, with 15 bases between them. CDR3 bases: TGTGCCAGTAGCCCGCAGGGTTCGAACTCTGGAAACACCATATATTTT. As protein: CASSPQGSNSGNTIYF. Together with reference TRBV19 and TRBJ1-3, the CDR3 gives the full variable domain: DGGITQSPKYLFRKEGQNVTLSCEQNLNHDAMYWYRQDPGQGLRLIYYSQIVNDFQKGDIAEGYSVSREKKESFPLTVTSAQKNPTAFYLCASSPQGSNSGNTIYFGEGSWLTVV.

V usage is TRBV2 and J usage is TRBJ2-5, with 11 bases aligning to TRBD1. The CDR3 has 15 amino acids. After removal of 6 bases from V and 5 bases from J, the junction contained 8 bases not matched to a gene. Germline V gene lookup returns CDR1 SNHLY and CDR2 FYNNEI. CDR3 in DNA: TGTGCCAGCAGCAAGGACAGGGGGCAATCGGAGACCCAGTACTTC. It encodes CASSKDRGQSETQYF.